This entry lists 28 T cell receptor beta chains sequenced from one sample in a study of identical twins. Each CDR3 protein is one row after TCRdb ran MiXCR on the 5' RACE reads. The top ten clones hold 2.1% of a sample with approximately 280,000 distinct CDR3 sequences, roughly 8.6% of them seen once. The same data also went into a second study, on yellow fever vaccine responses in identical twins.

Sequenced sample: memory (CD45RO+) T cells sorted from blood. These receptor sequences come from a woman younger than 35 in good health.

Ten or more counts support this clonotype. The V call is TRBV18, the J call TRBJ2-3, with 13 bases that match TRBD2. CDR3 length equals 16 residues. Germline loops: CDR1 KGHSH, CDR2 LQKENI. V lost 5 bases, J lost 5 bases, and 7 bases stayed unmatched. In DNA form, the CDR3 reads TGTGCCAGCTCAGCGACTAGCGGGAGGCGAGTAGATACGCAGTATTTT. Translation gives CASSATSGRRVDTQYF.

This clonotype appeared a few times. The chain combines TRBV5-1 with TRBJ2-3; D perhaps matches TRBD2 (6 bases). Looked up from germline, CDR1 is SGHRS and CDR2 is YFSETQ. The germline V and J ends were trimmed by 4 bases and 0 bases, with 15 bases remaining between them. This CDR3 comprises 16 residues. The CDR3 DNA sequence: TGCGCCAGCAGCGTTTCTAGCGACACTAGCACAGATACGCAGTATTTT. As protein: CASSVSSDTSTDTQYF.

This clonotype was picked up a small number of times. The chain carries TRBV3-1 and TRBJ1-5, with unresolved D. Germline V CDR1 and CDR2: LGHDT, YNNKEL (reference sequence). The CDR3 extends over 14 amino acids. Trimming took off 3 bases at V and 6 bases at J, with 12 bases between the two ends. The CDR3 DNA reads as TGTGCCAGCAGCCAGGGAAGAGGCCGTCAGCCCCAGCATTTT. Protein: CASSQGRGRQPQHF.

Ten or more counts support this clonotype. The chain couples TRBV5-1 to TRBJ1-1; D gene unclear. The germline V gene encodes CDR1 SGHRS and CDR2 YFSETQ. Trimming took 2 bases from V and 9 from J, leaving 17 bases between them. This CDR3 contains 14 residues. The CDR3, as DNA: TGCGCCAGCAGCTTTGGACGGCTCGACTCCCAAGCTTTCTTT. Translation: CASSFGRLDSQAFF.

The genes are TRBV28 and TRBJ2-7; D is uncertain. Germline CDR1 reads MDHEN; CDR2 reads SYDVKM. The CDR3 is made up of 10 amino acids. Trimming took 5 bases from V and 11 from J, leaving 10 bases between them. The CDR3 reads CASSQPPKYF. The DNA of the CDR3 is TGTGCCAGCAGTCAACCCCCTAAGTACTTC.

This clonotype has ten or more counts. The CDR3 DNA is TGCAGTGCTCCCGGACAGGGTAAAACTGAAGCTTTCTTT. This translates into CSAPGQGKTEAFF. The rearrangement joins TRBV20-1 to TRBJ1-1; 8 bases agree with TRBD1. Germline V gene sequence: CDR1 DFQATT, CDR2 SNEGSKA (reference sequence). The CDR3 runs to 13 residues. J gave up 5 bases and V 5 bases, and 7 bases lay outside the gene matches.

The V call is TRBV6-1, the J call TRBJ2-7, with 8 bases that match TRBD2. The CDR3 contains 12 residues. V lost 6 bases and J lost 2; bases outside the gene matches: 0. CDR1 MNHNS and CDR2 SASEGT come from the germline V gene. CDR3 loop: CASSGGAYEQYF. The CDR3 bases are TGTGCCAGCAGCGGGGGGGCCTACGAGCAGTACTTC.

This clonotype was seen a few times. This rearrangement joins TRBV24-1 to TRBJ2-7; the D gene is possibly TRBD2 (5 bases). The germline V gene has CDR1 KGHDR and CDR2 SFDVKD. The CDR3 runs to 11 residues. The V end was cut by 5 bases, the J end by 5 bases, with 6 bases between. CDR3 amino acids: CATSVGNEQYF. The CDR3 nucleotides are TGTGCCACCAGTGTCGGGAACGAGCAGTACTTC.

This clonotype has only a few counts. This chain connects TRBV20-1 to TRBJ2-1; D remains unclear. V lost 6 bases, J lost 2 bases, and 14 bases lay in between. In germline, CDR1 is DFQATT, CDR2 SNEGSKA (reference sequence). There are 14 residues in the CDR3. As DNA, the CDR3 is TGCAGTGCCCCTCCCCTAGATACCTACAATGAGCAGTTCTTC. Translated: CSAPPLDTYNEQFF.

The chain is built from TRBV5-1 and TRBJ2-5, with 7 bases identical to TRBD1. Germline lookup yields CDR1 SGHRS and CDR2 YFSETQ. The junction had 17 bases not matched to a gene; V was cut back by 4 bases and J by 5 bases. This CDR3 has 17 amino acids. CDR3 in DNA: TGCGCCAGCAGCCCTGAGGTGACAGGGACCTCGAGGGAGACCCAGTACTTC. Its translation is CASSPEVTGTSRETQYF.

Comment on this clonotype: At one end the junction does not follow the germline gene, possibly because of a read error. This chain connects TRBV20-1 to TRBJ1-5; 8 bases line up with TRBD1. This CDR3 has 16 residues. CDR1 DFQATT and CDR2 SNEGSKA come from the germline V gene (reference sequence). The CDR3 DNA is TGCTGTGCTAGAGATCTACAGGGGGGGAGCAATCAGCCCCAGCATTTT. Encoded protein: CCARDLQGGSNQPQHF.

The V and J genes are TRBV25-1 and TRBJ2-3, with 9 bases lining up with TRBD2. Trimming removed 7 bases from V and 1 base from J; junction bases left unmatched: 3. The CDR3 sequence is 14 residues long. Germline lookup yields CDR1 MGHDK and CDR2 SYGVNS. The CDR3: CASTPSGGTDTQYF. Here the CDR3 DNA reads TGTGCCAGCACCCCTAGCGGGGGCACAGATACGCAGTATTTT.

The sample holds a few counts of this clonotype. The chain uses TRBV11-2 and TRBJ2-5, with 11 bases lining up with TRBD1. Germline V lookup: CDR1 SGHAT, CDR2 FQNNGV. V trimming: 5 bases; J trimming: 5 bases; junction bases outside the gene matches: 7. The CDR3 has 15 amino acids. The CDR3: CASSQTGTGGETQYF. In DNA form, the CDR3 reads TGTGCCAGCAGCCAGACCGGGACAGGGGGGGAGACCCAGTACTTC.

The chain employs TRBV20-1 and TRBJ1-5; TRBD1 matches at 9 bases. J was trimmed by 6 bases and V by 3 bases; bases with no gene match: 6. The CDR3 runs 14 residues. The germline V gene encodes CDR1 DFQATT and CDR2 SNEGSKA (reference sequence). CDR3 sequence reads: CSARTGTGIQPQHF. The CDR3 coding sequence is TGCAGTGCTAGGACCGGGACAGGGATTCAGCCCCAGCATTTT.

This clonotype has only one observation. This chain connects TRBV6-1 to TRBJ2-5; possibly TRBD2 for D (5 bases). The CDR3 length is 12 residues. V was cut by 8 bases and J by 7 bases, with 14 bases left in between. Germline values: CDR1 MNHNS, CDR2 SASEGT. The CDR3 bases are TGTGCCAGCGCCCCCTTTCGGGGGACCCAGTACTTC. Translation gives CASAPFRGTQYF.

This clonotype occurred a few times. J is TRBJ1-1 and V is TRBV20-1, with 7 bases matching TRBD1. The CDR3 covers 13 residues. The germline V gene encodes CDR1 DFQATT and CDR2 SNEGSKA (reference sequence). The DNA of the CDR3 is TGCGGAACCAGGACAGGTTTGAACACTGAAGCTTTCTTT. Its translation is CGTRTGLNTEAFF.

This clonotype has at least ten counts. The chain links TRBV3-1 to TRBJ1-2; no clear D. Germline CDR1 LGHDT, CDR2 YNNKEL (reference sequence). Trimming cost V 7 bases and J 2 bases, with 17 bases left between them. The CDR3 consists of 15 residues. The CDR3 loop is CASTLSGRRNYGYTF. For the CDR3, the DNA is TGTGCCAGCACCCTAAGCGGTAGACGGAACTATGGCTACACCTTC.

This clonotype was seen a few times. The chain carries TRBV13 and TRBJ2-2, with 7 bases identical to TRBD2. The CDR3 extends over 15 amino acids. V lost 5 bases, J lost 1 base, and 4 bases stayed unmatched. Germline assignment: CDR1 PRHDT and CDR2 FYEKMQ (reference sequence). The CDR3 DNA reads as TGTGCCAGCAGCCATAAGCGGGAGAACACCGGGGAGCTGTTTTTT. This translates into CASSHKRENTGELFF. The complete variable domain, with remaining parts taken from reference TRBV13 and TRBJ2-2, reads AAGVIQSPRHLIKEKRETATLKCYPIPRHDTVYWYQQGPGQDPQFLISFYEKMQSDKGSIPDRFSAQQFSDYHSELNMSSLELGDSALYFCASSHKRENTGELFFGEGSRLTVL.

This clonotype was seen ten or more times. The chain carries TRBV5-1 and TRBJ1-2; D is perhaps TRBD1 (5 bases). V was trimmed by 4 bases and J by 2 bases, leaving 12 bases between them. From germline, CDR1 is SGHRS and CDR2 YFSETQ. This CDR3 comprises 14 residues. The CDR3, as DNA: TGCGCCAGCAGCGCCGCCTGGGGGAACTATGGCTACACCTTC. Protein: CASSAAWGNYGYTF.

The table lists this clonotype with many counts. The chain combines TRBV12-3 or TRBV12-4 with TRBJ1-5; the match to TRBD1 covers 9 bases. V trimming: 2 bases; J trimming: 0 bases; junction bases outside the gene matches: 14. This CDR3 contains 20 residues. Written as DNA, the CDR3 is TGTGCCAGCAGTTTACACGTTCCCGGACAGGGGCCGAATAGCAATCAGCCCCAGCATTTT. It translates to CASSLHVPGQGPNSNQPQHF.

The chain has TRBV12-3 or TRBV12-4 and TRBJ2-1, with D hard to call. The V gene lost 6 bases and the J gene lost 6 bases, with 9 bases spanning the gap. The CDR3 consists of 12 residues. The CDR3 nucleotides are TGTGCCAGCAGCGGAAATTCCAATGAGCAGTTCTTC. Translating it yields CASSGNSNEQFF.

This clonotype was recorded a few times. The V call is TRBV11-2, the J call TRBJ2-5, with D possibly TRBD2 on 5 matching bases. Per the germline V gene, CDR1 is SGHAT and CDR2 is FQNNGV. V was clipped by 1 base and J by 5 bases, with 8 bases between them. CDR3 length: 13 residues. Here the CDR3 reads CASSLAREETQYF. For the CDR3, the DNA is TGTGCCAGCAGCTTAGCGAGGGAGGAGACCCAGTACTTC.

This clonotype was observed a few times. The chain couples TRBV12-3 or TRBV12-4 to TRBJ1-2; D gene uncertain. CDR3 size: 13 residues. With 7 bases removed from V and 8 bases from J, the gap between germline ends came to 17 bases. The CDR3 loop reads CASTLNRVGGYTF. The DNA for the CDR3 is TGTGCCAGCACCCTAAACCGGGTCGGCGGCTACACCTTC.

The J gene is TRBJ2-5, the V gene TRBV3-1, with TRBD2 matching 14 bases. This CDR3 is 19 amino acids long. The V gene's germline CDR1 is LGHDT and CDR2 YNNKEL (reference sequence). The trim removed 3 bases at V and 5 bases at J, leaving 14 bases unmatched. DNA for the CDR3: TGTGCCAGCAGCCATCCCACGACTAGCGGGAGGGCCTCCTGGGAGACCCAGTACTTC. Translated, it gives CASSHPTTSGRASWETQYF.

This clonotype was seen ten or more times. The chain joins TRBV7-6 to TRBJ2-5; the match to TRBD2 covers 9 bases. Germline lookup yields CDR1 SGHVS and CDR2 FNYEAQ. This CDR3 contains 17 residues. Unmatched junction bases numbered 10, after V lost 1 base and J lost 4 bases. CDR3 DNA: TGTGCCAGCAGCTTAGTGGGTTGGCTAGCGGGGACAGAGACCCAGTACTTC. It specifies CASSLVGWLAGTETQYF.

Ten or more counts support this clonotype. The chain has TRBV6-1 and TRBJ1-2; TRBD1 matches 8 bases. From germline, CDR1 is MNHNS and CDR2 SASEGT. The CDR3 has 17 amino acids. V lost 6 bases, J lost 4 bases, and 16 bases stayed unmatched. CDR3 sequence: CASSPVFTTGAVYGYTF. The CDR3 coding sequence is TGTGCCAGCAGCCCGGTATTCACGACAGGGGCTGTCTATGGCTACACCTTC.

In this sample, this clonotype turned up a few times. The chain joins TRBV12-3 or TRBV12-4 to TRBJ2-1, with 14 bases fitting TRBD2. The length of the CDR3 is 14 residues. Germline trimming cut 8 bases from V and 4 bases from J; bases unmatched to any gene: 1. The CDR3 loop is CASGLAGGYNEQFF. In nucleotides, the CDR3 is TGTGCCAGCGGACTAGCGGGAGGTTACAATGAGCAGTTCTTC.

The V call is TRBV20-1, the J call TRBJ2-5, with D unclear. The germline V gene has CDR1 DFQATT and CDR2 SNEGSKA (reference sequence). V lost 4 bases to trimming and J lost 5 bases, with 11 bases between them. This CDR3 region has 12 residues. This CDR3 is CSANRVGETQYF. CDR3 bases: TGCAGTGCTAATCGGGTGGGGGAGACCCAGTACTTC.